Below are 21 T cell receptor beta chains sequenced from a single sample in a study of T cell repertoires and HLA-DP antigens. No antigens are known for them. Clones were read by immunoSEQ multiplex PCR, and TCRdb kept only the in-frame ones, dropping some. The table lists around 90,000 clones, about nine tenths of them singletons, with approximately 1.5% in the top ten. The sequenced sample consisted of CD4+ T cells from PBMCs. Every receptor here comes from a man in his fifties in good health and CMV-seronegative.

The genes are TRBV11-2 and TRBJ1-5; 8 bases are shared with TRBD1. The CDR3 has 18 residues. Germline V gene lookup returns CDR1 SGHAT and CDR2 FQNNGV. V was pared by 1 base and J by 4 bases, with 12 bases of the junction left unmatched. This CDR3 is CASSLVGLDREGNQPQHF. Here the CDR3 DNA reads TGTGCCAGCAGCTTAGTTGGGTTGGACAGGGAAGGAAATCAGCCCCAGCATTTT.

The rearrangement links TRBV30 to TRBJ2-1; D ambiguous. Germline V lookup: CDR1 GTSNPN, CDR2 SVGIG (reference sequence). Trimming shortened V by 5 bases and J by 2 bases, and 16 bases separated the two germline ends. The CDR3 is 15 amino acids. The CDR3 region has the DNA TGTGCCTGGGCTGCCGTTAGTAACCCCTACAATGAGCAGTTCTTC. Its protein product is CAWAAVSNPYNEQFF.

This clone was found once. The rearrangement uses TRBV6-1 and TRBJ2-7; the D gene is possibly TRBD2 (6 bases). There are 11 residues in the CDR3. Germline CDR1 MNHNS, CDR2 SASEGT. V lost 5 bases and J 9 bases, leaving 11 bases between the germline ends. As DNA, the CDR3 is TGTGCCAGCAGTCACCGGGACTTGCAGTACTTC. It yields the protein CASSHRDLQYF.

The CDR3 region has the DNA TGTGCCAGCAGCCGAAGGGGGAGGCTAAATCAGCCCCAGCATTTT. Residues: CASSRRGRLNQPQHF. This chain uses TRBV5-6 with TRBJ1-5; D may be TRBD1 (6 bases). Germline V lookup: CDR1 SGHDT, CDR2 YYEEEE. The CDR3 extends over 15 amino acids. V dropped 4 bases and J dropped 4 bases, with 15 bases sitting between them.

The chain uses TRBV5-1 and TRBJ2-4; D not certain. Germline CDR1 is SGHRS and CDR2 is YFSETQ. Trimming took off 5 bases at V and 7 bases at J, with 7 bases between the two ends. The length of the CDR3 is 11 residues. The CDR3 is CASRGGNIQYF. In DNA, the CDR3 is TGCGCCAGCAGGGGTGGGAACATTCAGTACTTC. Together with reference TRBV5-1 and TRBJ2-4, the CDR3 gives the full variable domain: KAGVTQTPRYLIKTRGQQVTLSCSPISGHRSVSWYQQTPGQGLQFLFEYFSETQRNKGNFPGRFSGRQFSNSRSEMNVSTLELGDSALYLCASRGGNIQYFGAGTRLSVL.

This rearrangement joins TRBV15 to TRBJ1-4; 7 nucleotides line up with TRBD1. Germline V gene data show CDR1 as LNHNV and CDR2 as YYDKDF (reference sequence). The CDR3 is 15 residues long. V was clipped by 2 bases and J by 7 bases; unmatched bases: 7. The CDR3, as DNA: TGTGCCACCAGCAGAAATCGACAGGGCGGTGAAAAACTGTTTTTT. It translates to CATSRNRQGGEKLFF.

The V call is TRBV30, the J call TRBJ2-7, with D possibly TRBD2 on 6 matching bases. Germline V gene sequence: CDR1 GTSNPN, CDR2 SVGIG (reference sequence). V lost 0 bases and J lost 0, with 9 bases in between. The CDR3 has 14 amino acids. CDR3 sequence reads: CAWSVGSGSYEQYF. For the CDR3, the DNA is TGTGCCTGGAGTGTCGGTAGCGGCTCCTACGAGCAGTACTTC.

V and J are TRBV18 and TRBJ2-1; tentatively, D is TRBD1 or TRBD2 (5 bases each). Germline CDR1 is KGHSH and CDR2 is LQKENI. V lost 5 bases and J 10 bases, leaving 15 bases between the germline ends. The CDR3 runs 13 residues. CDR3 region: CASSASRGVEQFF. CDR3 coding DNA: TGTGCCAGCTCAGCCTCTAGGGGAGTCGAGCAGTTCTTC.

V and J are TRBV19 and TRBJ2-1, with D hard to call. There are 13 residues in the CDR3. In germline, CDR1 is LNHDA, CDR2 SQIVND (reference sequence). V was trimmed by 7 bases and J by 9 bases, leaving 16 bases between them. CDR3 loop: CASTPLSGFEQFF. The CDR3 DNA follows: TGTGCCAGTACCCCACTTTCGGGCTTTGAGCAGTTCTTC.

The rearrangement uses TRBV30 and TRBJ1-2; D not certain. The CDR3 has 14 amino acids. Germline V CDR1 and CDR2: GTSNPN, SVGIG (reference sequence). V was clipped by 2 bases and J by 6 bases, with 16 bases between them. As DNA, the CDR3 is TGTGCCTGGAGTCAGGCTGGGTGGCGTAATGGCTACACCTTC. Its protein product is CAWSQAGWRNGYTF.

For the CDR3, the DNA is TGTGCCAGCAGCCCGGCTGGGGCCCGTGGGGATACTGAAGCTTTCTTT. Its protein product is CASSPAGARGDTEAFF. The V call is TRBV5-4, the J call TRBJ1-1; D might be TRBD1 (5 bases). Per germline, CDR1 SGHNT and CDR2 YYREEE (reference sequence). V was cut by 4 bases and J by 5 bases, with 21 bases left in between. The CDR3 extends over 16 amino acids.

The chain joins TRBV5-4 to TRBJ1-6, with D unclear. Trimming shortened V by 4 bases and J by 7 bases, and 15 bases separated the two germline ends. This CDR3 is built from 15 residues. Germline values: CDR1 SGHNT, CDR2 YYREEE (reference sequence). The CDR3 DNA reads TGTGCCAGCAGCCCCTCATTCCTGGGGAATTCACCCCTCCACTTT. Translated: CASSPSFLGNSPLHF.

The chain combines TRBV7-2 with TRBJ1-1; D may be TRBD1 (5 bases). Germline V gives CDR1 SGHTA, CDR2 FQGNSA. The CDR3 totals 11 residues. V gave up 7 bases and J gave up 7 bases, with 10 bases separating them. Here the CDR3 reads CASTDSSEAFF. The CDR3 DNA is TGTGCCAGCACCGACAGTAGTGAAGCTTTCTTT.

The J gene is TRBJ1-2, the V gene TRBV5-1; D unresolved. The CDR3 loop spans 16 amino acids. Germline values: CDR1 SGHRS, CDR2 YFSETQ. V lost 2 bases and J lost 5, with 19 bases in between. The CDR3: CASSLGPSQPSYGYTF. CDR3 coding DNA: TGCGCCAGCAGCTTAGGGCCCAGTCAACCTTCGTATGGCTACACCTTC.

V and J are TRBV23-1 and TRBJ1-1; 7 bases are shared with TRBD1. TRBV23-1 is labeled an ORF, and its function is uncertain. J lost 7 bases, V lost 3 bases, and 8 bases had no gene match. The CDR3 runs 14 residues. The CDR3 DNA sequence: TGCGCCAGCAGTCAGAGAGACAGGGAGGATGAAGCTTTCTTT. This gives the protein CASSQRDREDEAFF.

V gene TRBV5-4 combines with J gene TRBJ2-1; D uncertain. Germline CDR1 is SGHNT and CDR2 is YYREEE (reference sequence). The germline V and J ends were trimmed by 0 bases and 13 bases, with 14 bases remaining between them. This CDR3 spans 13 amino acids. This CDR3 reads CASSLDQAGLQFF. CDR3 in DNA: TGTGCCAGCAGCTTGGATCAAGCAGGTCTTCAGTTCTTC.

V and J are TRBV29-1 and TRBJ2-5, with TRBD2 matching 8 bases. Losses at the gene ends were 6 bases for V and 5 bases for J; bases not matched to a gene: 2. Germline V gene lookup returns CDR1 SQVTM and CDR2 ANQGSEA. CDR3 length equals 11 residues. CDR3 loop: CSVGGGETQYF. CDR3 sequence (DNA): TGCAGCGTCGGCGGGGGGGAGACCCAGTACTTC.

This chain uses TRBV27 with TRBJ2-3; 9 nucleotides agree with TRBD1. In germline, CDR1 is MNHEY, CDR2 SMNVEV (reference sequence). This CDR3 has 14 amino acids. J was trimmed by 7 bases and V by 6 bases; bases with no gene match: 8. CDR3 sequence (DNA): TGTGCCAGCAGACTACAGGGGGCTAGAAATACGCAGTATTTT. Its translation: CASRLQGARNTQYF.

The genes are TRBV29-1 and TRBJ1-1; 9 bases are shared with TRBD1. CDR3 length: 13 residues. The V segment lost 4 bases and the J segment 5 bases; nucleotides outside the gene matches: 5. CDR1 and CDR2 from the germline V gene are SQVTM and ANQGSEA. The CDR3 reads CSVAGQGLTEAFF. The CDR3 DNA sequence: TGCAGCGTTGCAGGACAGGGGTTGACTGAAGCTTTCTTT.

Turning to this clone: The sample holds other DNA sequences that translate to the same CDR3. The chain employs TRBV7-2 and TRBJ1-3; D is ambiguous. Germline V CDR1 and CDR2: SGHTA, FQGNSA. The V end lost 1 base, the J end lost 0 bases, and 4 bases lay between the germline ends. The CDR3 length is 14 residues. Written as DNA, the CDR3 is TGTGCCAGCAGCTTAGAGGGCTCTGGAAACACCATATATTTT. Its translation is CASSLEGSGNTIYF.

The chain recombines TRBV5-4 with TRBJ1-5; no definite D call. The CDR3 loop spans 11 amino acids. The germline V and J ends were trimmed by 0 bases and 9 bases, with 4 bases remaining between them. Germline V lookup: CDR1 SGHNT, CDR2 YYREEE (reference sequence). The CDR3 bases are TGTGCCAGCAGCTTGGGGGGGCCCCAGCATTTT. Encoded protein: CASSLGGPQHF.